This TCR beta chain was recorded in a study of shared clonotypes between healthy human individuals. About the research overall: Per donor, CD8 memory used one plate, CD8 naive used two, CD4 memory used three and CD4 naive used three.

Clones were sequenced by immunoSEQ multiplex PCR, and TCRdb holds only the in-frame ones, with some missing. In the table there are approximately 710,000 clones, 90% of which are singletons. The table lists this clone with a count of one. The sequenced material came from memory CD8+ T cells from PBMCs. Stated subset: CD45RO+ cells pooled with CCR7-negative TemRA cells. This sequence originates from a young man in good health. Some clones in this sample may be carry-over from other donors' samples.

The CDR3 region has the DNA TGCGCCAGCAGCTTGGACAGGGGGCTGAGTGGCTACACCTTC. Encoded protein: CASSLDRGLSGYTF. The chain links TRBV5-1 to TRBJ1-2; 9 nucleotides line up with TRBD1. The CDR3 loop spans 14 amino acids. V lost 0 bases and J lost 7; bases outside the gene matches: 4. Germline loops: CDR1 SGHRS, CDR2 YFSETQ.